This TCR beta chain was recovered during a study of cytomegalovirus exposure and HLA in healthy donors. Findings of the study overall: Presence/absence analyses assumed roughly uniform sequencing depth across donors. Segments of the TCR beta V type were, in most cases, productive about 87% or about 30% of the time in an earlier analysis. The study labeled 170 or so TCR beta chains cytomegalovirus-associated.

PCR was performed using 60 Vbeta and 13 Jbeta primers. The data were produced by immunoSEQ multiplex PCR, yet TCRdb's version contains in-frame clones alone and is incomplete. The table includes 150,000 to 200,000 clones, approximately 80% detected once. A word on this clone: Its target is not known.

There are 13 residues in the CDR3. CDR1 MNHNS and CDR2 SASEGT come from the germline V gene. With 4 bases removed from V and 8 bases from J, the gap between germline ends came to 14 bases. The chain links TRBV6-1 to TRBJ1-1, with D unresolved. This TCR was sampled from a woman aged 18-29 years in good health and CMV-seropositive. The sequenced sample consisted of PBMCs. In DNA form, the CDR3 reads TGTGCCAGCAGTGCAGATGAACAATTGGAAGCTTTCTTT. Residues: CASSADEQLEAFF.